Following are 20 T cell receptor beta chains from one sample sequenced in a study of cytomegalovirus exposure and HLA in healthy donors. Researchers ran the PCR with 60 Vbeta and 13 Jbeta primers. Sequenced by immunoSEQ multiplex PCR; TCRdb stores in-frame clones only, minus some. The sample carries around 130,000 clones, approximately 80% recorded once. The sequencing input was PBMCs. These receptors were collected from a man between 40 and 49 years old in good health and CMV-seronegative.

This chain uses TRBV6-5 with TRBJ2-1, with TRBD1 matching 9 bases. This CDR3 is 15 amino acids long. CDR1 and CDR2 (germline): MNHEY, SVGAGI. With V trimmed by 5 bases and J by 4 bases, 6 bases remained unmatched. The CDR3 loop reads CASSISGTGYNEQFF. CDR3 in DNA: TGTGCCAGCAGTATCTCCGGGACAGGGTACAATGAGCAGTTCTTC.

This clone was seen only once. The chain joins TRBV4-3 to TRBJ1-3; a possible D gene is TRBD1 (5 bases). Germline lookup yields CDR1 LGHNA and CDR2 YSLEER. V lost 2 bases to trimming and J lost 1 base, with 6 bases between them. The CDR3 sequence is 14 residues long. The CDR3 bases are TGCGCCAGCAGCCAACAGGGTTCTGGAAACACCATATATTTT. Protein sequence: CASSQQGSGNTIYF.

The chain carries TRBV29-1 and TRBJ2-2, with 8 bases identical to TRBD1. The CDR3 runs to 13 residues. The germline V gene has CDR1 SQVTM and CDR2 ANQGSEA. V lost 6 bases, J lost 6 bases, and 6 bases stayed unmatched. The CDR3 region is CSVSQGVAGELFF. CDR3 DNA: TGCAGCGTCTCACAGGGGGTAGCCGGGGAGCTGTTTTTT.

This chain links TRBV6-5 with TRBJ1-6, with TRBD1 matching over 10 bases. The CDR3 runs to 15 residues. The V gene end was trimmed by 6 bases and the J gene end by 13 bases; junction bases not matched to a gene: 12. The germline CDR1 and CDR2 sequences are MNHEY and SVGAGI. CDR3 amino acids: CASSQGQGETSPLHF. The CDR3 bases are TGTGCCAGCAGCCAAGGACAGGGGGAGACGTCCCCCCTCCACTTT.

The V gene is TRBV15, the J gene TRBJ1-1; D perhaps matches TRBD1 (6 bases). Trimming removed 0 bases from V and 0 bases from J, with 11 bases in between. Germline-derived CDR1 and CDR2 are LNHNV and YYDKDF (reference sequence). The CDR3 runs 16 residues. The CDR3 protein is CATSRDLGHMNTEAFF. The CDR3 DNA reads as TGTGCCACCAGCAGAGATCTGGGACACATGAACACTGAAGCTTTCTTT.

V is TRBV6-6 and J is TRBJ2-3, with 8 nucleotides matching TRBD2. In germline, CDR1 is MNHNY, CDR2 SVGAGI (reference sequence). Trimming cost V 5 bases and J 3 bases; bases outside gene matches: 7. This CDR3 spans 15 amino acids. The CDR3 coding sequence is TGTGCCAGCAGTCCCCCCCAGCGGGGGACAGATACGCAGTATTTT. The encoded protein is CASSPPQRGTDTQYF.

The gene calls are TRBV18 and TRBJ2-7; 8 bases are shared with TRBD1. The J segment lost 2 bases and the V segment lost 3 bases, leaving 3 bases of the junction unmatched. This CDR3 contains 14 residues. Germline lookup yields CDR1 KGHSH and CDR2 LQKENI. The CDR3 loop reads CASSPPGQAYEQYF. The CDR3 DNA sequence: TGTGCCAGCTCACCTCCGGGACAGGCCTACGAGCAGTACTTC.

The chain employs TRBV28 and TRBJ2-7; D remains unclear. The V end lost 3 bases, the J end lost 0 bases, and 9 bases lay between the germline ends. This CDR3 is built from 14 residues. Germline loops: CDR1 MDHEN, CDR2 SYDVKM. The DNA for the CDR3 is TGTGCCAGCAGTTTGTCTCACAGCTCCTACGAGCAGTACTTC. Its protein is CASSLSHSSYEQYF. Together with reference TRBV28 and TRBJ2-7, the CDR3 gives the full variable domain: DVKVTQSSRYLVKRTGEKVFLECVQDMDHENMFWYRQDPGLGLRLIYFSYDVKMKEKGDIPEGYSVSREKKERFSLILESASTNQTSMYLCASSLSHSSYEQYFGPGTRLTVT.

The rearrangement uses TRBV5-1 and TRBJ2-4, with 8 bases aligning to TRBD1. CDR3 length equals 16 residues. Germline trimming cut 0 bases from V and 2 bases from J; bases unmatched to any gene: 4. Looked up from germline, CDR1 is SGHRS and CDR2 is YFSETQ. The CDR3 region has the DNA TGCGCCAGCAGCTTGGAGGACAGGGCCCCCAAAAACATTCAGTACTTC. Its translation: CASSLEDRAPKNIQYF.

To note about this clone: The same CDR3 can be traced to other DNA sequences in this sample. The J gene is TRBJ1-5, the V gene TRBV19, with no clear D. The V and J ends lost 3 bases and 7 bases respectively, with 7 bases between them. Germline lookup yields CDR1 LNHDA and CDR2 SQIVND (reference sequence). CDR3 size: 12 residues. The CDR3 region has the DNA TGTGCCAGTAGTATGAGTAACCAGCCCCAGCATTTT. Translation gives CASSMSNQPQHF.

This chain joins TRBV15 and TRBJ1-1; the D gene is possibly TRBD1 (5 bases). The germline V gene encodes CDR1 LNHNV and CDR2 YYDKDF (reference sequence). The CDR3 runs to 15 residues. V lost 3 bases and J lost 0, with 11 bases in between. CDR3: CATSRAAGLNTEAFF. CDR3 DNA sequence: TGTGCCACCAGCAGGGCGGCGGGGCTGAACACTGAAGCTTTCTTT. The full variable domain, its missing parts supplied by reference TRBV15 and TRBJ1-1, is DAMVIQNPRYQVTQFGKPVTLSCSQTLNHNVMYWYQQKSSQAPKLLFHYYDKDFNNEADTPDNFQSRRPNTSFCFLDIRSPGLGDTAMYLCATSRAAGLNTEAFFGQGTRLTVV.

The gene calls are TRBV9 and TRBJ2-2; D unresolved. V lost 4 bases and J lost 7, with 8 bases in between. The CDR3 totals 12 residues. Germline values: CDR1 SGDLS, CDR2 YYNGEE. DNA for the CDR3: TGTGCCAGCAGCCCAGGTCACGGGGAGCTGTTTTTT. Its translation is CASSPGHGELFF.

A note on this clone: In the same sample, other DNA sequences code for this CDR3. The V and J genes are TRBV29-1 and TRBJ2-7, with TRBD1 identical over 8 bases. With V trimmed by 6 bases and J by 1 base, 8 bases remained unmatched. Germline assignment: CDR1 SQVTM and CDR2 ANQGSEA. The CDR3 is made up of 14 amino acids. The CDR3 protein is CSVITGTGSYEQYF. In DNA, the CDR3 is TGCAGCGTCATTACCGGGACAGGTTCCTACGAGCAGTACTTC.

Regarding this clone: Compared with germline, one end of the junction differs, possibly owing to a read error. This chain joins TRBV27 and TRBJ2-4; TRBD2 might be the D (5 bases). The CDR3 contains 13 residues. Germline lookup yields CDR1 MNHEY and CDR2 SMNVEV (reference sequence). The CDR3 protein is CASSFASRNSQYF. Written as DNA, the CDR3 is TGTGCCAGCAGTTTTGCTAGCAGAAACAGTCAGTACTTC.

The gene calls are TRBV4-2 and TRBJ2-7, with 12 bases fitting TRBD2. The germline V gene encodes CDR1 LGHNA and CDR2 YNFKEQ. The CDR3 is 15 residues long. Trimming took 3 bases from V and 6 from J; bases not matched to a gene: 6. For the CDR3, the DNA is TGTGCCAGCAGCCAGACTAGCGGGAGTTTCTCCGAGCAGTACTTC. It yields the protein CASSQTSGSFSEQYF.

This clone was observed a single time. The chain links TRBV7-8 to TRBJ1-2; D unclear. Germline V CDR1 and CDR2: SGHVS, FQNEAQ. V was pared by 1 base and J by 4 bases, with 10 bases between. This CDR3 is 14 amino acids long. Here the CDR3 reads CASSLEAGFYGYTF. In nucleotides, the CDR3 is TGTGCCAGCAGCTTAGAGGCAGGCTTCTATGGCTACACCTTC.

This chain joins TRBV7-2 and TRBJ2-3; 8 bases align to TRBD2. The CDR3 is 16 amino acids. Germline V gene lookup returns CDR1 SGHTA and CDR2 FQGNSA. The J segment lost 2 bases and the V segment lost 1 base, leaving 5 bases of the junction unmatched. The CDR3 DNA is TGTGCCAGCAGCTTAGGGACTAGCCACAACACAGATACGCAGTATTTT. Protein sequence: CASSLGTSHNTDTQYF.

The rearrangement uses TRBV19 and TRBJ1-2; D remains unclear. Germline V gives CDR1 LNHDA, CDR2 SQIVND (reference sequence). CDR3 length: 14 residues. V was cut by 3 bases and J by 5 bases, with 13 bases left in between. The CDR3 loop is CASSIEIRRYGYTF. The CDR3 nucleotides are TGTGCCAGTAGTATTGAAATACGGCGGTATGGCTACACCTTC.

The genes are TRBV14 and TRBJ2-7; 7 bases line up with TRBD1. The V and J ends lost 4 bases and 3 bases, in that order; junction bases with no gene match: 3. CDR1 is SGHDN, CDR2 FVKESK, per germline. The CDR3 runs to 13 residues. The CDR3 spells CASSPGTVYEQYF. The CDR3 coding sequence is TGTGCCAGCAGCCCCGGGACAGTCTACGAGCAGTACTTC. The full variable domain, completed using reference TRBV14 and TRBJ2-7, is EAGVTQFPSHSVIEKGQTVTLRCDPISGHDNLYWYRRVMGKEIKFLLHFVKESKQDESGMPNNRFLAERTGGTYSTLKVQPAELEDSGVYFCASSPGTVYEQYFGPGTRLTVT.

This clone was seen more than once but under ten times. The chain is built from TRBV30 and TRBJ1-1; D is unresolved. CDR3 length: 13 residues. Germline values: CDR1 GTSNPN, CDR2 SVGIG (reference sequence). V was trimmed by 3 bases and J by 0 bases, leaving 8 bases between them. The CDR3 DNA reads TGTGCCTGGAGAGCCCATATGAACACTGAAGCTTTCTTT. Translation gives CAWRAHMNTEAFF.